Listed here are 6 T cell receptor beta chains from one sample, sequenced in a study of CXCR3-negative and CXCR3-positive naive CD8 T cells. These receptors have no known antigen. Overall study results and limits: CXCR3-expressing naive cells carried TRB CDR3s more hydrophobic than those of CXCR3-negative naive cells.

The TRB libraries of cDNA were built by UMI-labeled 5' RACE. Reprocessing the 5' RACE reads, TCRdb reports a single entry for every CDR3 protein and omits DNA. Recorded for this sample: around 140,000 distinct CDR3 sequences. Sequenced sample: naive CXCR3+ CD8+ T cells from blood. Stated subset: CD45RO-CCR7+CD27+CD95- naive CD8+ T cells expressing CXCR3 (TNR3+). The receptors were gathered from a human donor in good health. Some clones in this sample may be carry-over from other donors' samples.

V is TRBV10-3 and J is TRBJ2-7. The CDR3 is made up of 12 amino acids. Germline CDR1 and CDR2: ENHRY and SYGVKD. Here the CDR3 reads CAISEGVREQYF.

V usage is TRBV5-1 and J usage is TRBJ1-5; TCRdb calls TRBD1, which cannot be checked without DNA. Germline CDR1 is SGHRS and CDR2 is YFSETQ. This CDR3 contains 16 residues. This CDR3 is CASSLGGDVGNQPQHF.

This chain connects TRBV28 to TRBJ1-1. CDR3 length: 13 amino acids. Germline V gene sequence: CDR1 MDHEN, CDR2 SYDVKM. The CDR3 protein is CASSLARHTEAFF.

The chain links TRBV7-9 to TRBJ2-2. The CDR3 runs to 12 residues. Germline CDR1 is SEHNR and CDR2 is FQNEAQ (reference sequence). This chain's CDR3 is CASSFLTGELFF.

CDR3 loop: CASTQSSGGTDTQYF. The J gene is TRBJ2-3, the V gene TRBV12-3 or TRBV12-4; lacking DNA, the TRBD2 call made by TCRdb goes unchecked. The CDR3 is 15 residues long.

This chain connects TRBV4-1 to TRBJ2-3. CDR3 length equals 17 residues. Germline V gives CDR1 MGHRA, CDR2 YSYEKL. Here the CDR3 reads CASSQDTTSTSTDTQYF.